The present TCR beta chain was sequenced within a study of CXCR4 blockade with PD-1 therapy in pancreatic cancer (dated by TCRdb to between 2018 and 2020). About the full investigation: The study analyzed resected pancreatic ductal adenocarcinoma using both multiplex immunohistochemistry and TCRbeta immunosequencing, alongside ex vivo slice culture that tested PD-1 and CXCR4 blockade. Two geographically distinct regions were TCR-sequenced from each of roughly 6 tumors to assess intratumoral heterogeneity. The study at large found these results: Tumors had clonal expansion, with a mean productive clonality of around 0.14 compared with about 0.05 in healthy blood, yet clonality showed no correlation with survival. Because only TCRbeta chains were sequenced, true antigen-specificity overlap among convergent dominant clones remained unconfirmed while awaiting paired alpha-beta single-cell sequencing. A strong correlation was found between amino acid clone frequency and the number of distinct nucleotide rearrangements encoding each amino acid clone, suggesting convergent selection by common tumor antigens.

None of the patients whose archived tumor blocks were used had received neoadjuvant therapy prior to resection. In the preserved-tissue arm of the study, 30 to 35 surgical resection samples from 25 or so previously untreated pancreatic ductal adenocarcinoma patients were used. For the resection arm, ten 5-micron curls of FFPE tumor adjacent to the multiplex immunohistochemistry slide were used for DNA extraction. The immunoSEQ Assay at Adaptive Biotechnologies was used to immunosequence TCRbeta CDR3 regions from the extracted DNA. From the authors' description of their analysis: To measure the absolute abundance of each unique TCRbeta CDR3, the sequences were collapsed and filtered. Clonality was calculated as 1 minus Pielou's evenness, with only productive in-frame rearrangements included in the computation. Regional overlap tracked the top 100 nucleotide rearrangements across paired samples, with Morisita index comparing paired versus unrelated samples. The immunoSEQ Rearrangement Details tool was used to assess convergence of nucleotide rearrangements onto identical amino acid sequences. This immuneACCESS table, as held by TCRdb, lists in-frame sequences with V and J called but not all clones. Of the missing ones, under half trace to an unresolved V gene in checked studies; the others have no known cause. D and trimming were read from the DNA, whereas the V and J calls and clone size are those reported in that table. The sample profile shows several thousand clones; 55% of them were found once. 6% to 7% of the sample belongs to the ten largest clones.

To note about this clone: There is no known antigen for this receptor. It has no much larger one-base neighbor in the sample; base qualities were not kept.

Cut back by 3 bases and 2 bases, the V and J ends lie 9 bases apart. Reading the germline V gene (reference sequence) gives CDR1 LNHDA and CDR2 SQIVND. From the cysteine up to the phenylalanine, the CDR3 has a length of 14 residues. Only the CDR3 part of the read is kept: 42 bases, read in frame from the first base. The source material was tumor tissue. The sequence was obtained from a human donor with pancreatic ductal adenocarcinoma. The V and J genes are TRBV19 and TRBJ2-3; no D segment can be confidently identified. The CDR3 protein sequence reads: CASSIDGYTDTQYF. The nucleotide sequence reads as follows: TGTGCCAGTAGTATTGACGGTTACACAGATACGCAGTATTTT. Reference TRBV19 and TRBJ2-3 proteins supply the regions before and after the CDR3; the full variable domain is: DGGITQSPKYLFRKEGQNVTLSCEQNLNHDAMYWYRQDPGQGLRLIYYSQIVNDFQKGDIAEGYSVSREKKESFPLTVTSAQKNPTAFYLCASSIDGYTDTQYFGPGTRLTVL.